This TCR beta chain was recovered during a study of T-cell reconstitution after alpha-beta-depleted transplantation in children. This clonotype was picked up many times. Preparation of the TCRbeta library was carried out with unique molecular identifiers. Each CDR3 protein gets one entry after TCRdb re-called the PCR reads with MiXCR. The table lists roughly 100,000 distinct CDR3 sequences, approximately 9.2% of them singletons. Source: PBMCs from the stem cell graft donor, taken from the stem cell graft. The sequence derives from a human donor who donated a stem cell graft to a child with congenital amegakaryocytic thrombocytopenia.

The DNA for the CDR3 is TGTGCCAGCTCACCGGGGTTAGGTTTTGCTGGCTACACCTTC. This translates into CASSPGLGFAGYTF. The rearrangement uses TRBV18 and TRBJ1-2; D unclear. Germline loops: CDR1 KGHSH, CDR2 LQKENI. Trimming left V 3 bases short and J 7 bases short, with 15 bases between. This CDR3 is built from 14 residues.